This T cell receptor (beta chain) stems from a study of shared clonotypes between healthy human individuals. Clones were sequenced by immunoSEQ multiplex PCR, and TCRdb holds only the in-frame ones, with some missing. The sample includes roughly 2 million clones, 90% to 96% of them seen just once. This CDR3 is built from 16 residues. V lost 4 bases to trimming and J lost 2 bases; unmatched junction nucleotides: 8. Germline loops: CDR1 SGHRS, CDR2 YFSETQ. The sequencing sample was made of naive CD4+ T cells sorted from blood. The subset: CD45RA+ positively selected. The chain recombines TRBV5-1 with TRBJ2-2, with TRBD2 matching over 7 bases. The receptor was derived from a man aged 18 to 30 in good health. The CDR3 here is CASSPPGTTNTGELFF. The CDR3 DNA reads TGCGCCAGCAGCCCCCCCGGGACTACAAACACCGGGGAGCTGTTTTTT.